This is a list of T cell receptor beta chains from one sample in a study of glioma-infiltrating T cells after dendritic cell vaccination. Profiled with immunoSEQ multiplex PCR; TCRdb holds only in-frame clones, not every one. The table has around 100,000 clones, 81% seen once. This sample comprised blood, obtained before dendritic cell vaccination. These receptors all stem from a human donor with glioblastoma. Both conserved end residues are part of each CDR3. Fields, in order: CDR3 length, J gene, V gene, CDR3 protein.

CDR3 length: 12; J gene: TRBJ2-3; V gene: TRBV6-1; CDR3 protein: CATVLFTDTQYF
CDR3 length: 19; J gene: TRBJ1-3; V gene: TRBV4-1; CDR3 protein: CASSQDHRPGGESGNTIYF
CDR3 length: 16; J gene: NA; V gene: TRBV5-1; CDR3 protein: CASSSSPSGGTGEQYF
CDR3 length: 19; J gene: TRBJ1-2; V gene: TRBV10-3; CDR3 protein: CAISERTTGTGLANYGYTF
CDR3 length: 14; J gene: TRBJ2-7; V gene: TRBV11-2; CDR3 protein: CASSLASGSYEQYF
CDR3 length: 16; J gene: TRBJ2-1; V gene: TRBV19; CDR3 protein: CASSTGQGALYNEQFF
CDR3 length: 13; J gene: TRBJ1-1; V gene: TRBV7-2; CDR3 protein: CASPTGGDTEAFF
CDR3 length: 16; J gene: TRBJ2-7; V gene: TRBV5-4; CDR3 protein: CASSLGSRGTFYEQYF
CDR3 length: 15; J gene: TRBJ1-3; V gene: TRBV28; CDR3 protein: CASSPGTQTGNTIYF
CDR3 length: 13; J gene: NA; V gene: TRBV4-1; CDR3 protein: CASSAGQKYEQYF
CDR3 length: 14; J gene: TRBJ1-4; V gene: TRBV29-1; CDR3 protein: CSATGAGWDEKLFF
CDR3 length: 16; J gene: TRBJ2-1; V gene: TRBV5-6; CDR3 protein: CASSFPGRFTYNEQFF
CDR3 length: 12; J gene: TRBJ1-2; V gene: TRBV6-5; CDR3 protein: CATGDVNYGYTF
CDR3 length: 14; J gene: TRBJ1-1; V gene: TRBV6-4; CDR3 protein: CASSAFPQGSEAFF